The 27 T cell receptor beta chains listed next were all sequenced from one sample in a study (dated by TCRdb to about 2015). Libraries were prepared through 5' RACE. Sequencing relied on an Illumina MiSeq. In TCRdb, the public reads were trimmed at Q25 with fastp and aligned with MiXCR, with productive beta chains retained. When rows share a CDR3 protein, they turn into one entry using the most common DNA and genes. The sample contains thousands of distinct CDR3 sequences, 15% to 20% of them found a single time. Roughly 3.6% of the sample is held by the ten biggest clonotypes. What was sequenced was memory CD4+ T cells sorted from blood. The cell subset or site label for this specimen denotes: memory CD4+ T cells, CD4+CD45RO+CD25-. Receptor source: a female donor with breast cancer.

Regarding this clonotype: A read error is possible here, since a much larger clone lies one base away. The chain carries TRBV15 and TRBJ2-7, with TRBD1 identical over 7 bases. Germline V gene sequence: CDR1 LNHNV, CDR2 YYDKDF (reference sequence). The CDR3 length is 14 residues. The DNA for the CDR3 is TGTGCCACCAGCTTCGACAGGGAAACCTACGAGCGGTACTTC. Translated, it gives CATSFDRETYERYF.

This clonotype has a count of ten or more. The chain links TRBV12-3 or TRBV12-4 to TRBJ2-4; D call uncertain. V was shortened by 5 bases and J by 0 bases, with 14 bases between the two germline ends. CDR3 length equals 16 residues. Here the CDR3 DNA reads TGTGCCAGCAGTGCCCTTATTAGTAGAGCCAAAAACATTCAGTACTTC. Translated: CASSALISRAKNIQYF.

This clonotype counts as medium-sized. V gene TRBV20-1 combines with J gene TRBJ2-3, with TRBD2 matching over 8 bases. V was pared by 3 bases and J by 6 bases, with 8 bases of the junction left unmatched. The germline gives CDR1 DFQATT, CDR2 SNEGSKA (reference sequence). The CDR3 extends over 14 amino acids. Here the CDR3 DNA reads TGCAGTGCTAGGGCGGGACTAGTTCTGGATACGCAGTATTTT. This encodes CSARAGLVLDTQYF.

This clonotype is medium-sized. The CDR3 is CASSRAGRNQPQHF. The CDR3 DNA reads as TGCGCCAGCAGCCGGGCGGGTCGCAATCAGCCCCAGCATTTT. This rearrangement joins TRBV5-1 to TRBJ1-5; D ambiguous. With 4 bases removed from V and 2 bases from J, the gap between germline ends came to 10 bases. CDR3 length equals 14 residues. The germline CDR1 and CDR2 sequences are SGHRS and YFSETQ.

To note about this clonotype: The CDR3 carries no conserved terminal phenylalanine or tryptophan, so it likely arises from a read error. V gene TRBV7-9 combines with J gene TRBJ1-1; D call uncertain. CDR3 length equals 15 residues. The V gene lost 3 bases and the J gene lost 7 bases, with 18 bases spanning the gap. Germline V CDR1 and CDR2: SEHNR, FQNEAQ (reference sequence). CDR3 in amino acids: CASSLMGKSALEAFC. As DNA, the CDR3 is TGTGCCAGCAGCTTGATGGGGAAATCGGCACTTGAAGCTTTCTGT.

This clonotype was counted a few times. This clone may be a read error of a much larger clone one base away. The V gene is TRBV7-2, the J gene TRBJ1-1; D unresolved. Germline CDR1 is SGHTA and CDR2 is FQGNSA. CDR3 length: 14 residues. The CDR3 sequence: CAGSLDGPSAEAFF. The CDR3, as DNA: TGTGCCGGCAGCTTAGACGGACCCAGCGCTGAAGCTTTCTTT.

The V call is TRBV13, the J call TRBJ2-3; TRBD2 matches 13 bases. Trimming took 5 bases from V and 0 from J; bases not matched to a gene: 5. The CDR3 consists of 17 residues. From germline, CDR1 is PRHDT and CDR2 FYEKMQ (reference sequence). The DNA for the CDR3 is TGTGCCAGCAGCACTAGCGGGAGGGTATCTAGCACAGATACGCAGTATTTT. This translates into CASSTSGRVSSTDTQYF.

Sample share makes this clonotype medium-sized (0.01 to 0.1%). The J gene is TRBJ1-5, the V gene TRBV29-1, with 7 bases that match TRBD1. The CDR3 length is 13 residues. CDR1 SQVTM and CDR2 ANQGSEA come from the germline V gene. The junction had 7 bases not matched to a gene; V was cut back by 4 bases and J by 7 bases. This chain's CDR3 is CSVGEGARQPQHF. DNA for the CDR3: TGCAGCGTTGGGGAGGGGGCTCGGCAGCCCCAGCATTTT.

The rearrangement uses TRBV19 and TRBJ1-5; D unclear. The CDR3 totals 16 residues. The V gene's germline CDR1 is LNHDA and CDR2 SQIVND (reference sequence). V shed 4 bases and J shed 4 bases, with 17 bases lying between them. The CDR3: CASSTTKILHNQPQHF. CDR3 nucleotides: TGTGCCAGTAGTACCACCAAAATCCTTCATAATCAGCCCCAGCATTTT. Full variable domain (missing parts from reference TRBV19 and TRBJ1-5): DGGITQSPKYLFRKEGQNVTLSCEQNLNHDAMYWYRQDPGQGLRLIYYSQIVNDFQKGDIAEGYSVSREKKESFPLTVTSAQKNPTAFYLCASSTTKILHNQPQHFGDGTRLSIL.

This clonotype was found a few times. This may stem from a read error, because a much larger clone lies one nucleotide away. The chain combines TRBV5-1 with TRBJ2-1; 14 bases are a match to TRBD2. The CDR3 length is 16 residues. Germline CDR1 is SGHRS and CDR2 is YFSETQ. CDR3 region: CASSFGTSGRGDEQLF. In nucleotides, the CDR3 is TGCGCCAGCAGCTTCGGGACTAGCGGGAGAGGGGATGAGCAGCTCTTC.

This clonotype showed up just a few times. One base away lies a much larger clone, so this may be a sequencing read error. The V call is TRBV6-1, the J call TRBJ1-1; D not certain. Germline CDR1 reads MNHNS; CDR2 reads SASEGT. This CDR3 contains 14 residues. CDR3 amino acids: CAGSETEGSTEAFF. CDR3 nucleotide sequence: TGTGCCGGCAGTGAAACGGAGGGATCCACTGAAGCTTTCTTT.

This clonotype was detected many times. The rearrangement joins TRBV5-1 to TRBJ1-2; D may be TRBD1 (5 bases). Per germline, CDR1 SGHRS and CDR2 YFSETQ. The V end lost 5 bases, the J end lost 6 bases, and 23 bases lay between the germline ends. The CDR3 has 16 amino acids. The DNA of the CDR3 is TGCGCCAGCAGATCCCCCGGGACTCTAGGACATCATGGCTACACCTTC. Amino acids: CASRSPGTLGHHGYTF.

This clonotype was seen at least ten times. V and J are TRBV20-1 and TRBJ2-5; D ambiguous. In germline, CDR1 is DFQATT, CDR2 SNEGSKA (reference sequence). V dropped 3 bases and J dropped 1 base, with 9 bases sitting between them. This CDR3 is built from 13 residues. CDR3 nucleotide sequence: TGCAGTGCTAGGTTCGAAAGCCAAGAGACCCAGTACTTC. This codes for CSARFESQETQYF.

There are many counts of this clonotype. Relative to the germline gene, one junction end is altered; a read error may explain this. The gene calls are TRBV5-1 and TRBJ1-5; no definite D call. The CDR3 is 14 residues long. The germline gives CDR1 SGHRS, CDR2 YFSETQ. The CDR3 spells CASSRAGRKQPQHF. The DNA of the CDR3 is TGCGCCAGCAGCCGGGCGGGTCGCAAGCAGCCCCAGCATTTT.

This clonotype rates as medium-sized. The V call is TRBV11-1, the J call TRBJ2-3; no clear D. The V end was cut by 1 base, the J end by 2 bases, with 13 bases between. The CDR3 sequence is 16 residues long. Per germline, CDR1 SGHAT and CDR2 FQDESV (reference sequence). CDR3 loop: CASSLGLQADTDTQYF. For the CDR3, the DNA is TGTGCCAGCAGCTTAGGTCTCCAAGCAGACACAGATACGCAGTATTTT.

This clonotype showed up just a few times. A much larger clone is a single base away; this may be a read error. The chain links TRBV7-2 to TRBJ2-2; D tentatively fits TRBD1 or TRBD2 (6 bases each). The V end lost 4 bases, the J end lost 5 bases, and 11 bases lay between the germline ends. This CDR3 region has 14 residues. Germline-derived CDR1 and CDR2 are SGHTA and FQGNSA. CDR3 nucleotide sequence: TGTGCCAGCAGCTCAGAGGGGGGAACCGGGGAGCTGTTTTTT. Amino acids: CASSSEGGTGELFF. Full variable domain (outside the CDR3, taken from reference TRBV7-2 and TRBJ2-2): GAGVSQSPSNKVTEKGKDVELRCDPISGHTALYWYRQSLGQGLEFLIYFQGNSAPDKSGLPSDRFSAERTGGSVSTLTIQRTQQEDSAVYLCASSSEGGTGELFFGEGSRLTVL.

Regarding this clonotype: A read error is possible here, since a much larger clone lies one base away. The DNA is omitted, as the CDR3 cannot be located on it reliably, and the CDR3 follows TCRdb's listing. The CDR3 reads CASSEVGGGTGANVPTF. The genes are TRBV25-1 and TRBJ2-6; the table names TRBD1, a call not compared with the DNA. Per the germline V gene, CDR1 is MGHDK and CDR2 is SYGVNS. The CDR3 adds up to 17 amino acids, both ends counted.

In the case of this clonotype: A read error may account for a junction end that differs from germline. The chain combines TRBV9 with TRBJ1-1, with TRBD1 matching 9 bases. Germline CDR1 is SGDLS and CDR2 is YYNGEE. The CDR3 length is 15 residues. The DNA of the CDR3 is TGTGCCAGCAGCCCCTCCGGGGGACAGGGTCTCACCGTCTGTTTT. This gives the protein CASSPSGGQGLTVCF.

This clonotype has ten or more counts. The J gene is TRBJ2-3, the V gene TRBV2; D may be TRBD2 (5 bases). Germline assignment: CDR1 SNHLY and CDR2 FYNNEI. The V and J ends lost 3 bases and 2 bases respectively, with 9 bases between them. The CDR3 has 14 residues. CDR3 amino acids: CASSERVDTDTQYF. CDR3 sequence (DNA): TGTGCCAGCAGTGAGCGGGTAGACACAGATACGCAGTATTTT.

A few counts support this clonotype. The junction differs from germline at one of its ends, possibly a read error. The chain is built from TRBV7-2 and TRBJ1-4; a possible D gene is TRBD1 (6 bases). The germline V gene has CDR1 SGHTA and CDR2 FQGNSA. The CDR3 extends over 15 amino acids. Here the CDR3 reads CASSSQGQGGEKLSF. Here the CDR3 DNA reads TGTGCCAGCAGCTCGCAGGGGCAGGGAGGTGAAAAACTGTCCTTT.

By share of the sample, this clonotype is medium-sized. The V gene is TRBV9, the J gene TRBJ1-1; D not resolved. The CDR3 contains 13 residues. Germline CDR1 SGDLS, CDR2 YYNGEE. Trimming removed 5 bases from V and 3 bases from J, with 11 bases in between. In DNA, the CDR3 is TGTGCCAGCAGTACTGGGCCGGACACTGAAGCTTTCTTT. Residues: CASSTGPDTEAFF. The variable domain in full, with the rest retrieved from reference TRBV9 and TRBJ1-1, is DSGVTQTPKHLITATGQRVTLRCSPRSGDLSVYWYQQSLDQGLQFLIQYYNGEERAKGNILERFSAQQFPDLHSELNLSSLELGDSALYFCASSTGPDTEAFFGQGTRLTVV.

This clonotype is classed as medium-sized. Written as DNA, the CDR3 is TGTGCCACCAGCAGAGGCACAGGGACCGGAGGAGCTTTCTTT. The encoded protein is CATSRGTGTGGAFF. The J gene is TRBJ1-1, the V gene TRBV15; possibly TRBD1 for D (6 bases). The CDR3 is made up of 14 amino acids. Germline CDR1 LNHNV, CDR2 YYDKDF (reference sequence). V lost 1 base to trimming and J lost 10 bases, with 16 bases between them.

This clonotype came up once. It may be a read error: a sequence one base away is much more abundant. The CDR3 carries no conserved terminal phenylalanine or tryptophan, so it likely arises from a read error. This chain joins TRBV11-3 and TRBJ2-3, with D uncertain. V was shortened by 2 bases and J by 2 bases, with 5 bases between the two germline ends. CDR1 is SGHNT, CDR2 YENEEA, per germline. There are 13 residues in the CDR3. The CDR3 DNA reads as TGTGCCAGCAGCTTATCATTCACAGATACGCAGTATTTA. It yields the protein CASSLSFTDTQYL.

In its sample, this clonotype is medium-sized. The V gene is TRBV12-3 or TRBV12-4, the J gene TRBJ2-1; D gene ambiguous. Trimming removed 6 bases at V and 6 bases at J, with 6 bases between. CDR3 length equals 11 residues. This CDR3 reads CASRLSNEQFF. The CDR3 nucleotides read TGTGCCAGCAGGCTCTCCAATGAGCAGTTCTTC.

This clonotype is labeled medium-sized (0.01 to 0.1%). The chain uses TRBV6-1 and TRBJ2-3; no clear D. The CDR3 is made up of 15 amino acids. Germline CDR1 is MNHNS and CDR2 is SASEGT. V was trimmed by 1 base and J by 2 bases, leaving 10 bases between them. The CDR3 coding sequence is TGTGCCAGCAGTGAAGGAGCGAGAGTCACAGATACGCAGTATTTT. Translation gives CASSEGARVTDTQYF.

This clonotype was seen repeatedly, ten times or more. The CDR3 DNA is TGTGCCAGCAGTCAGGGACAGGAGACCTACGAGCAGTACTTC. It is translated as CASSQGQETYEQYF. The V call is TRBV28, the J call TRBJ2-7; 8 bases are shared with TRBD1. The CDR3 is 14 residues long. CDR1 is MDHEN and CDR2 is SYDVKM in the germline V gene. V trimming: 5 bases; J trimming: 2 bases; junction bases outside the gene matches: 5.

This clonotype rates as medium-sized. V gene TRBV6-6 combines with J gene TRBJ2-3; tentatively, D is TRBD1 (6 bases). CDR1 MNHNY and CDR2 SVGAGI come from the germline V gene (reference sequence). This CDR3 comprises 16 residues. Trimming removed 2 bases at V and 2 bases at J, with 14 bases between. CDR3 amino acids: CASSYEGEIPTDTQYF. The CDR3, as DNA: TGTGCCAGCAGTTACGAGGGGGAGATCCCCACAGATACGCAGTATTTT.